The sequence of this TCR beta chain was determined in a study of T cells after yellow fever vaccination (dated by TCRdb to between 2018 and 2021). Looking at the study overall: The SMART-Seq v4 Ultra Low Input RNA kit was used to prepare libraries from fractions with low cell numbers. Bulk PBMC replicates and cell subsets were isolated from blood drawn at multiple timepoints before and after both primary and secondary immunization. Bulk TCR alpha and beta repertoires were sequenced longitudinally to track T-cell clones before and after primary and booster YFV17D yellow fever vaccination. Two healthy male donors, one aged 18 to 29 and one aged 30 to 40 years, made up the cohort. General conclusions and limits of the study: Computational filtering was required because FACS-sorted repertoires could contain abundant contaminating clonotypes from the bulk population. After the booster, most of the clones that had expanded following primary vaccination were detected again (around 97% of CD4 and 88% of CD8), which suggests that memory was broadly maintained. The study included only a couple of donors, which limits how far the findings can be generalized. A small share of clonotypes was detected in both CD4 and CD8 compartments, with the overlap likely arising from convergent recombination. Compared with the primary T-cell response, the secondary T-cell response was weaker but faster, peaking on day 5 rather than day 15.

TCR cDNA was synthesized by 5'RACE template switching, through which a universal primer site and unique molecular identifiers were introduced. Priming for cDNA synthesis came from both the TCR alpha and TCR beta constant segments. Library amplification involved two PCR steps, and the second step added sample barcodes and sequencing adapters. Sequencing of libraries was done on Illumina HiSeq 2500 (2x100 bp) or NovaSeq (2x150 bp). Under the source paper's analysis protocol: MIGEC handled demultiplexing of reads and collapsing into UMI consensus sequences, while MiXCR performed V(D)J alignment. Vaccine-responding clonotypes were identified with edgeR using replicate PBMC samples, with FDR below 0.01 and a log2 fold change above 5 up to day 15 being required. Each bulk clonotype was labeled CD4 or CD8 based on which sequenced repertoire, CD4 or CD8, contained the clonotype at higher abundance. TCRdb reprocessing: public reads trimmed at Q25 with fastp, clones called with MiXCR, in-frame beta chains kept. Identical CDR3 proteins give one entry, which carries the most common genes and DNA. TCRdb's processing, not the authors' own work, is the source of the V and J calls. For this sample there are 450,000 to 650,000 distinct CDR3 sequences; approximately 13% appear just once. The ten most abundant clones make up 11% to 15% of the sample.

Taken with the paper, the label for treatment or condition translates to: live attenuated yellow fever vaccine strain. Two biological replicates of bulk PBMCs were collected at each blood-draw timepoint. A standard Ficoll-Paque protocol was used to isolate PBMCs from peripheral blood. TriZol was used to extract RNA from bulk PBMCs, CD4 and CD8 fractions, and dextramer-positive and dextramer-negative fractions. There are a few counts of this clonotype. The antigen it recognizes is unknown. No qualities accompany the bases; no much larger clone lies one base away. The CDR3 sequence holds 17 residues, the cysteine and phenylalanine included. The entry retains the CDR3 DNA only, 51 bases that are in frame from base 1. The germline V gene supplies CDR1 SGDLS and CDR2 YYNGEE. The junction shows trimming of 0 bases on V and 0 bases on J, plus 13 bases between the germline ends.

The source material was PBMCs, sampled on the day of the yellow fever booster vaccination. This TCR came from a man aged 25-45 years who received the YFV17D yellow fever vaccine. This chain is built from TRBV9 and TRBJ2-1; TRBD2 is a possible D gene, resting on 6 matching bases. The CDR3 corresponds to CASSVAWEVSSYNEQFF. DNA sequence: TGTGCCAGCAGCGTAGCTTGGGAGGTTAGCTCCTACAATGAGCAGTTCTTC.